The following is a TCR beta chain sequence with its context. The data were taken from a study of cytomegalovirus exposure and HLA in healthy donors. On the study more broadly: Of all 400 or so donors who were genotyped, 81% belonged to the Caucasian-associated ancestry cluster.

The PCR made use of 60 Vbeta and 13 Jbeta primers. Some clones are missing from TCRdb's copy, which holds only in-frame ones; the method was immunoSEQ multiplex PCR. Here the sample spans about 170,000 clones, more than 70% being singletons. This CDR3 region has 12 residues. Trimming shortened V by 1 base and J by 9 bases, and 7 bases separated the two germline ends. From germline, CDR1 is MGHRA and CDR2 YSYEKL. This TCR came from a boy aged 2 to 10 in good health and CMV-seronegative. Sequencing input: PBMCs. The chain links TRBV4-1 to TRBJ2-1; D call uncertain. As DNA, the CDR3 is TGCGCCAGCAGCCAAGTATCGGGTGAGCAGTTCTTC. Amino acid sequence: CASSQVSGEQFF.